The table lists the clone carrying this T cell receptor (beta chain) with many counts. The antigen is undetermined. The CDR3 is 13 amino acids. Germline CDR1 reads SGHTA; CDR2 reads FQGNSA. Between the trimmed V and J ends, which lost 3 bases and 5 bases, there was a span of 11 bases. These data come from a study of T cell repertoires in cytomegalovirus infection. Study overall: An indication of both CMV infection and matching HLA type came from public TCR beta signatures. General study results and limits: There were carriers of CMV plus the relevant HLA, and cumulative public TCR beta family frequency identified them.

TCRdb re-called the reads through MiXCR, storing one row per CDR3 protein. Found here are roughly 280,000 distinct CDR3 sequences, 22% of them singletons; the top ten hold roughly a fifth. The sample in question was cultured PBMCs, obtained from culture after CMV antigen stimulation. The chain links TRBV7-2 to TRBJ2-7; possibly TRBD2 for D (7 bases). The origin of this receptor is a human donor in good health (CMV status not recorded). Some clones in this sample may be carry-over from other donors' samples. The CDR3 region has the DNA TGTGCCAGCAGCTTGGGAGGGGGTAACGAGCAGTACGTC. Translating it yields CASSLGGGNEQYV.